The 12 T cell receptor beta chains given below trace back to one sample, sequenced in a study of tumour-infiltrating T cells in Burkitt lymphoma (TCRdb year 2020). The library was built by means of the immunoSEQ multiplex PCR assay. What TCRdb holds here is the immuneACCESS table cut down to in-frame rearrangements. Part of the clones is not present; checked against another copy, under half of the missing clones reflect an unresolved V gene, and the others are unexplained. The sample contains approximately 46,000 clones, 31% of them found a single time. Of the sample, around 3% is held by the ten largest clones. The sequenced material came from tumor tissue. The receptors here all came from a human donor with Burkitt lymphoma.

The sample holds a few counts of this clone. The CDR3 sequence is CASSLFADSSGGYTF. The DNA of the CDR3 is TGTGCCAGCAGCTTATTCGCAGATTCTTCCGGTGGCTACACCTTC. The chain recombines TRBV7-2 with TRBJ1-2; no definite D call. CDR3 length: 15 residues. Trimming took 2 bases from V and 7 from J, leaving 17 bases between them. Germline V gives CDR1 SGHTA, CDR2 FQGNSA.

The chain is built from TRBV10-3 and TRBJ1-3, with D perhaps TRBD1 (5 bases). Trimming stripped 7 bases from V and 7 bases from J, with 11 bases between. Germline CDR1 reads ENHRY; CDR2 reads SYGVKD. This CDR3 comprises 12 residues. CDR3 coding DNA: TGTGCCATCAAAGGGCAGGGTAACACCATATATTTT. This gives the protein CAIKGQGNTIYF.

The genes are TRBV18 and TRBJ2-2; D gene ambiguous. CDR1 is KGHSH and CDR2 is LQKENI in the germline V gene. Trimming shortened V by 7 bases and J by 7 bases, and 13 bases separated the two germline ends. This CDR3 has 13 residues. CDR3: CASLRAEGGELFF. CDR3 in DNA: TGTGCCAGCTTACGCGCCGAAGGCGGGGAGCTGTTTTTT.

The chain links TRBV10-3 to TRBJ2-2; 8 bases match TRBD1. This CDR3 contains 14 residues. Germline-derived CDR1 and CDR2 are ENHRY and SYGVKD. The J segment lost 1 base and the V segment lost 10 bases, leaving 5 bases of the junction unmatched. The CDR3 bases are TGTGCCACCAGGGGGCTTGGGAACACCGGGGAGCTGTTTTTT. It codes for CATRGLGNTGELFF.

This clone was counted only a few times. The V call is TRBV10-3, the J call TRBJ1-1; D is uncertain. This CDR3 spans 15 amino acids. Germline V gene lookup returns CDR1 ENHRY and CDR2 SYGVKD. V was pared by 8 bases and J by 1 base, with 17 bases between. The CDR3 nucleotides read TGTGCCATCTCGCGGCAAAATCAGTGGAACACTGAAGCTTTCTTT. Translating gives CAISRQNQWNTEAFF.

Only a few counts were recorded for this clone. The V gene is TRBV13, the J gene TRBJ1-6; no clear D. This CDR3 contains 15 residues. The germline V and J ends were trimmed by 1 base and 10 bases, with 14 bases remaining between them. Per the germline V gene, CDR1 is PRHDT and CDR2 is FYEKMQ (reference sequence). DNA for the CDR3: TGTGCCAGCAGCTTAGCGCGACGGAAAGGGTCACCCCTCCACTTT. As protein: CASSLARRKGSPLHF.

This clone was seen only a few times. The V gene is TRBV5-4, the J gene TRBJ2-7; weak D call: TRBD1 (6 bases). The CDR3 runs 13 residues. V was trimmed by 0 bases and J by 5 bases, leaving 9 bases between them. The germline V gene has CDR1 SGHNT and CDR2 YYREEE (reference sequence). CDR3 in amino acids: CASSLAQGNEQYF. The CDR3 region has the DNA TGTGCCAGCAGCTTGGCTCAGGGGAACGAGCAGTACTTC.

The J gene is TRBJ1-2, the V gene TRBV6-1; D is undetermined. Germline V gives CDR1 MNHNS, CDR2 SASEGT. This CDR3 comprises 15 residues. The V end lost 1 base, the J end lost 5 bases, and 14 bases lay between the germline ends. CDR3 DNA: TGTGCCAGCAGTGAAGGCTCGCGGACGTTGTATGGCTACACCTTC. Translation: CASSEGSRTLYGYTF.

A few counts support this clone. The chain couples TRBV2 to TRBJ1-4; D is uncertain. Deletions cut 4 bases from V and 4 bases from J, with 16 bases between. This CDR3 spans 16 amino acids. CDR1 and CDR2 (germline): SNHLY, FYNNEI. As DNA, the CDR3 is TGTGCCAGCAGTGTTAACTGGGCCGGAGGTAATGAAAAACTGTTTTTT. Protein product: CASSVNWAGGNEKLFF.

This chain connects TRBV5-1 to TRBJ2-2; D is undetermined. CDR3 length equals 15 residues. Germline V gives CDR1 SGHRS, CDR2 YFSETQ. With 1 base removed from V and 1 base from J, the gap between germline ends came to 8 bases. The CDR3 DNA reads TGCGCCAGCAGCTTGCGGTGGGGGAACACCGGGGAGCTGTTTTTT. It translates to CASSLRWGNTGELFF. The whole variable domain, filled in from reference TRBV5-1 and TRBJ2-2, reads KAGVTQTPRYLIKTRGQQVTLSCSPISGHRSVSWYQQTPGQGLQFLFEYFSETQRNKGNFPGRFSGRQFSNSRSEMNVSTLELGDSALYLCASSLRWGNTGELFFGEGSRLTVL.

The chain couples TRBV4-2 to TRBJ2-2; 8 bases are shared with TRBD2. CDR1 is LGHNA, CDR2 YNFKEQ, per germline. The CDR3 is 19 amino acids. The V and J ends lost 0 bases and 7 bases, in that order; junction bases with no gene match: 16. CDR3 amino acids: CASSQDLRERGGRVGELFF. In DNA, the CDR3 is TGTGCCAGCAGCCAAGATTTAAGGGAACGGGGGGGCCGTGTCGGGGAGCTGTTTTTT.

The V and J genes are TRBV6-5 and TRBJ2-7; 7 nucleotides line up with TRBD1. Germline CDR1 and CDR2: MNHEY and SVGAGI. Trimming at V came to 4 bases and at J to 2 bases, leaving 2 bases not matched to a gene. The CDR3 runs 13 residues. The CDR3 protein is CASSSGQTYEQYF. The CDR3 DNA sequence: TGTGCCAGCAGTTCGGGACAGACCTACGAGCAGTACTTC.